This T cell receptor (beta chain) was recovered during a study of T cells in Graves' hyperthyroidism and ophthalmopathy. Whole-study results and caveats: Blood samples included most of the expanded thyroid clonotypes exceeding 0.001.

The ends were cut back, 7 bases at V and 12 bases at J, with 22 bases in the middle. The CDR3 sequence is 14 residues long. From germline, CDR1 is MDHEN and CDR2 SYDVKM. It was RNA transcripts that yielded the amplified TCR beta CDR3 regions. The HTBI set primed first-round TCR CDR3 RT-PCR. Via MiXCR, TCRdb re-called the multiplex PCR reads, giving one row per CDR3 protein. The data show about 400,000 distinct CDR3 sequences, approximately 14% seen once. Newly diagnosed hyperthyroidism patients aged 18 to 65 years had disease lasting under 2 months. Clinical symptoms, serum thyroxine, TRAb, thyroid ultrasound and orbital computed tomography informed diagnoses. This clonotype was recorded many times. The antigen is undetermined.

This sequence was found in a woman aged 18-29 years with Graves' hyperthyroidism. The sample comprised blood. The chain is built from TRBV28 and TRBJ2-1; D possibly corresponds to TRBD2 (6 bases). The CDR3 sequence: CASKRRGASLGQFF. For the CDR3, the DNA is TGTGCCAGCAAGCGGCGGGGAGCGTCCCTCGGGCAGTTCTTC.